A selection of T cell receptor beta chains follows, all from one sample in a study of blood T cell repertoires in COVID-19. Assay: immunoSEQ multiplex PCR; the TCRdb copy retains only in-frame clones and omits some. The table records hundreds of thousands of clones, 83% of them present only once. Sequenced material: peripheral blood. The receptors originated from a woman aged 30 to 39 with COVID-19, enrolled during active disease. The conserved cysteine and the conserved F or W are not part of the CDR3 here. Each record gives: J gene, V gene, CDR3 protein.

j_call: TRBJ1-2; v_call: TRBV12-3/TRBV12-4; cdr3_aa: ASSWQPTGGYT
j_call: TRBJ2-7; v_call: TRBV6-2/TRBV6-3; cdr3_aa: ASSYGASGYEQY
j_call: TRBJ1-1; v_call: TRBV4-1; cdr3_aa: ASSYNREVNTEAF
j_call: TRBJ1-6; v_call: TRBV7-2; cdr3_aa: ASRPGTPNSPLH
j_call: TRBJ1-6; v_call: TRBV5-6; cdr3_aa: ASSPSGSSTSPLH
j_call: TRBJ2-2; v_call: TRBV27; cdr3_aa: ASSLSQGPGELF
j_call: TRBJ2-7; v_call: TRBV4-3; cdr3_aa: ASSQGRSGDYEQY
j_call: TRBJ1-1; v_call: TRBV6-5; cdr3_aa: ASQTGVTEAF
j_call: TRBJ2-1; v_call: TRBV28; cdr3_aa: ASRARDYPYNEQF
j_call: TRBJ2-5; v_call: TRBV6-2/TRBV6-3; cdr3_aa: ASSYLAGETQY
j_call: TRBJ1-5; v_call: TRBV30; cdr3_aa: AWSTPGQNLIQH
j_call: TRBJ2-7; v_call: TRBV4-3; cdr3_aa: ASSQDLGQGSYEQY
j_call: TRBJ1-3; v_call: TRBV3-1/TRBV3-2; cdr3_aa: ASRNRGSSGNTIY
j_call: TRBJ1-2; v_call: TRBV7-9; cdr3_aa: ASSHRTGGSGYT
j_call: TRBJ1-3; v_call: TRBV7-9; cdr3_aa: ASSLRGGFSGNTIY
j_call: TRBJ2-1; v_call: TRBV14; cdr3_aa: ASSIAGGANEQF
j_call: TRBJ1-1; v_call: TRBV11-1; cdr3_aa: ASSLGRGSTEAF
j_call: TRBJ1-2; v_call: TRBV12-5; cdr3_aa: ASGGLGRNYGYT
j_call: TRBJ2-3; v_call: TRBV10-3; cdr3_aa: AISEPQRGTDTQY
j_call: TRBJ2-5; v_call: TRBV29-1; cdr3_aa: SVEVRNQETQY
j_call: TRBJ1-2; v_call: TRBV24-1; cdr3_aa: ATSDSWTGNYGYT
j_call: TRBJ2-1; v_call: TRBV5-1; cdr3_aa: ASSPDGLEQF
j_call: TRBJ2-5; v_call: TRBV6-5; cdr3_aa: ASSPFGRAFPTQY
j_call: TRBJ2-7; v_call: TRBV11-3; cdr3_aa: ASSLGGSAYEQY
j_call: TRBJ1-2; v_call: TRBV3-1/TRBV3-2; cdr3_aa: ASSPSVDRNYGYT
j_call: TRBJ1-6; v_call: TRBV28; cdr3_aa: ASSPDSSSYNSPLH
j_call: TRBJ2-2; v_call: TRBV9; cdr3_aa: ASSVALDSGTGELF
j_call: TRBJ1-1; v_call: TRBV29-1; cdr3_aa: SVGSGDAF
j_call: TRBJ2-7; v_call: TRBV30; cdr3_aa: AWTRGGNEQY